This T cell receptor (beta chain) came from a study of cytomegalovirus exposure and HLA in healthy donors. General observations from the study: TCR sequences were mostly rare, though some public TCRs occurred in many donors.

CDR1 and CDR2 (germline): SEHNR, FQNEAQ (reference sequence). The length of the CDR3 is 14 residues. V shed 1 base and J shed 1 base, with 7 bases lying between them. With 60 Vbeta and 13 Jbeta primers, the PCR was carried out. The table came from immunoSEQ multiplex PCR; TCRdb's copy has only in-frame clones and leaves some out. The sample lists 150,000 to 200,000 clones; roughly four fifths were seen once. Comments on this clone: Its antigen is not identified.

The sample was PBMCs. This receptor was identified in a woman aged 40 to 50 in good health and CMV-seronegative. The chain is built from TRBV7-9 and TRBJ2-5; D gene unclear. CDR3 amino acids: CASSLGVIQETQYF. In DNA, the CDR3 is TGTGCCAGCAGCTTAGGAGTCATCCAAGAGACCCAGTACTTC.